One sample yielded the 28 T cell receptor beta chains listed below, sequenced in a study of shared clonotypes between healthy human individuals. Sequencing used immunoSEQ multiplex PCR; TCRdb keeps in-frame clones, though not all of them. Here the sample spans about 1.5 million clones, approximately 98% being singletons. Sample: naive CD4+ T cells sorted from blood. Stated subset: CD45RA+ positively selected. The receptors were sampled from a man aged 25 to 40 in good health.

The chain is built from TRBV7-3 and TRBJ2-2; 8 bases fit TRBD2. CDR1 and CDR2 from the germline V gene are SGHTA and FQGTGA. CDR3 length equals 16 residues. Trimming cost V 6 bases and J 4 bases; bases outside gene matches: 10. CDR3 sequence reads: CASRESSGAGTGELFF. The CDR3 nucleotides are TGTGCCAGCAGAGAGAGTAGCGGGGCGGGCACCGGGGAGCTGTTTTTT.

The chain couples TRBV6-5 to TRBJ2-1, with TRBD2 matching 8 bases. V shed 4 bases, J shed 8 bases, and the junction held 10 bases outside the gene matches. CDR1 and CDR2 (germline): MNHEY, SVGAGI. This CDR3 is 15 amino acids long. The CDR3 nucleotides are TGTGCCAGCAGTTCTCTTAGCGGGAACCGCCATGAGCAGTTCTTC. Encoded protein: CASSSLSGNRHEQFF.

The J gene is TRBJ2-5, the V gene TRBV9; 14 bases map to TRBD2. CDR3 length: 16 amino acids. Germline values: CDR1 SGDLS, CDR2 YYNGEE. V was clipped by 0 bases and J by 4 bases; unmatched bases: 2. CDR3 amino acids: CASSVVGTSGRETQYF. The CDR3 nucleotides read TGTGCCAGCAGCGTAGTAGGGACTAGCGGGAGAGAGACCCAGTACTTC.

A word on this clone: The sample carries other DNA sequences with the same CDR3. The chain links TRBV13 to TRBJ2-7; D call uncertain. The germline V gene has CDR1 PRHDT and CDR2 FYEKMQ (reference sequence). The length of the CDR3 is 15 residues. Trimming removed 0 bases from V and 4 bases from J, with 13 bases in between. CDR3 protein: CASSLGRVGSYEQYF. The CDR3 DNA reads TGTGCCAGCAGCTTAGGTAGAGTTGGTTCTTACGAGCAGTACTTC.

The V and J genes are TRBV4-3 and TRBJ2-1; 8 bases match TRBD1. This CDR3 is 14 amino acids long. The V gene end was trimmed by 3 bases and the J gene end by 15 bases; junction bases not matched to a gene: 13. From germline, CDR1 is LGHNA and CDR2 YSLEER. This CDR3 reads CASSQENNRGSAFF. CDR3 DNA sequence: TGCGCCAGCAGCCAGGAAAACAACAGGGGGAGCGCGTTCTTC.

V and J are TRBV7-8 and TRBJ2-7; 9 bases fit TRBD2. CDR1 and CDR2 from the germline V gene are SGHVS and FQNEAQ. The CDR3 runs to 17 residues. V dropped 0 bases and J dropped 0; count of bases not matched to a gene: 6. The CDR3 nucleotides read TGTGCCAGCAGCTTAGCGTTAGCGGGGGACGTCTCCTACGAGCAGTACTTC. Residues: CASSLALAGDVSYEQYF.

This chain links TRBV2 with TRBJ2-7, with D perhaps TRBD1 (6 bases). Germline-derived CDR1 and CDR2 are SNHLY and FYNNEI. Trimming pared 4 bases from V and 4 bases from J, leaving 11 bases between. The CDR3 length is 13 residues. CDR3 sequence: CASSVARGYEQYF. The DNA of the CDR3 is TGTGCCAGCAGTGTAGCCAGGGGTTACGAGCAGTACTTC.

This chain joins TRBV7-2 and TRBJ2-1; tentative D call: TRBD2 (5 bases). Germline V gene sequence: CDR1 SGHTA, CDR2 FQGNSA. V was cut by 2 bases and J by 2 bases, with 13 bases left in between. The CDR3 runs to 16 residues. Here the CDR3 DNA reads TGTGCCAGCAGCTTAACCCTAGGACTCACCTACAATGAGCAGTTCTTC. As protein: CASSLTLGLTYNEQFF.

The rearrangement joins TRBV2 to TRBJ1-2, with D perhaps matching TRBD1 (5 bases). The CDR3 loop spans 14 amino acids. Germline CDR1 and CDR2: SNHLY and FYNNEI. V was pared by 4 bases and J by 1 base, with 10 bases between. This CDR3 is CASSGRGLNYGYTF. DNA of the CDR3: TGTGCCAGCAGTGGCCGGGGCCTTAACTATGGCTACACCTTC.

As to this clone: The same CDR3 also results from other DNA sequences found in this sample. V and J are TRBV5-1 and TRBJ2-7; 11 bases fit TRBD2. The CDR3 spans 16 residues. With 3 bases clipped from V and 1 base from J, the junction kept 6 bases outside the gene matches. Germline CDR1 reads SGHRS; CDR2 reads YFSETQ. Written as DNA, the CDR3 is TGCGCCAGCAGCTGGACCGGGACTAGCGGATCCTACGAGCAGTACTTC. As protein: CASSWTGTSGSYEQYF.

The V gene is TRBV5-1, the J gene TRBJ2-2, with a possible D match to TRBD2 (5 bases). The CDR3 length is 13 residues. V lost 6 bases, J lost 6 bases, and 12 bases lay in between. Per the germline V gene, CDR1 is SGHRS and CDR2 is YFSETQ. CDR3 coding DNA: TGCGCCAGCACCTTACTAGAGGCCGGGGAGCTGTTTTTT. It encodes CASTLLEAGELFF.

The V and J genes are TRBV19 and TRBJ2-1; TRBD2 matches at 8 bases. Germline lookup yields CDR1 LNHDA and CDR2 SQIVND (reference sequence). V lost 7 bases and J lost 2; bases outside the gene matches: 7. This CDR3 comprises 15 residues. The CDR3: CASNPTSGTYNEQFF. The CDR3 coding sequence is TGTGCCAGTAACCCAACTAGCGGCACCTACAATGAGCAGTTCTTC.

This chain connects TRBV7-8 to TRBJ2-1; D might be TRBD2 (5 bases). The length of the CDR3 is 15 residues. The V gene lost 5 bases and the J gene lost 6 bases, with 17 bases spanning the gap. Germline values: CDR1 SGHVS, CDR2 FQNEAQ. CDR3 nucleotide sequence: TGTGCCAGCAGCCCAGATAGGGTAGCGCTCAATGAGCAGTTCTTC. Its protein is CASSPDRVALNEQFF.

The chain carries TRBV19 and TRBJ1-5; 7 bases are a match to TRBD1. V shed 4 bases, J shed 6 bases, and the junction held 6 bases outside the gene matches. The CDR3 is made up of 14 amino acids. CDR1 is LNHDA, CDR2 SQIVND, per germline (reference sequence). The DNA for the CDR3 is TGTGCCAGTAGTAAGAAAGGGACAGCTCAGCCCCAGCATTTT. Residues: CASSKKGTAQPQHF.

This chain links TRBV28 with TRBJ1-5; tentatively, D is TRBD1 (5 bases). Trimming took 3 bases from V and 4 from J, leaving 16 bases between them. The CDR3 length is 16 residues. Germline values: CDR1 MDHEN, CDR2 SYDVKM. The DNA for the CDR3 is TGTGCCAGCAGTTTTCTTCCGGGACGGGTTAATCAGCCCCAGCATTTT. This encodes CASSFLPGRVNQPQHF.

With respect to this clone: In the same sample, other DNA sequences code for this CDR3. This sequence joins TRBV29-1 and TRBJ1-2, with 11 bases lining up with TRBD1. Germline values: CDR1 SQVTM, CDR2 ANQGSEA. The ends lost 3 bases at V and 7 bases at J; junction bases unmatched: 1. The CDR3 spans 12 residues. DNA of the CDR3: TGCAGCGTTGAGGACAGGGGGCTTGGCTACACCTTC. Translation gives CSVEDRGLGYTF.

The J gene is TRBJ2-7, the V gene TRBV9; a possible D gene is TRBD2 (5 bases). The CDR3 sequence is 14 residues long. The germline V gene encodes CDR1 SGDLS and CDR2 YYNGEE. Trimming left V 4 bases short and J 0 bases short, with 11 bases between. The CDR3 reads CASSPERSSYEQYF. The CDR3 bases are TGTGCCAGCAGCCCGGAGCGGAGCTCCTACGAGCAGTACTTC.

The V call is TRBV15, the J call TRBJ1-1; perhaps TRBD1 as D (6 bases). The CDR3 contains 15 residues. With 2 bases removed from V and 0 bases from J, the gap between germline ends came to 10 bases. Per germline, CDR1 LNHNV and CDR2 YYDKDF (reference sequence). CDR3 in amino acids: CATSRSRGLNTEAFF. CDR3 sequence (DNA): TGTGCCACCAGCAGAAGCAGGGGACTGAACACTGAAGCTTTCTTT.

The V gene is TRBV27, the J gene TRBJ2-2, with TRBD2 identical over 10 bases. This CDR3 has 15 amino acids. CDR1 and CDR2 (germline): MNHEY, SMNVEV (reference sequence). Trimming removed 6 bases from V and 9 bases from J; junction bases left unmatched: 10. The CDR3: CASRIGTSVNWELFF. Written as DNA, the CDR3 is TGTGCCAGCAGAATTGGGACTAGCGTTAACTGGGAGCTGTTTTTT.

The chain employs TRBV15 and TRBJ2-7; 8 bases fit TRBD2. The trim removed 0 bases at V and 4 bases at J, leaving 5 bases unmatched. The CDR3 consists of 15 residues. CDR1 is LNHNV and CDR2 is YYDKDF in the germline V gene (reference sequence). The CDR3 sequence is CATSRDAGGGYEQYF. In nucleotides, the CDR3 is TGTGCCACCAGCAGAGATGCGGGGGGCGGGTACGAGCAGTACTTC. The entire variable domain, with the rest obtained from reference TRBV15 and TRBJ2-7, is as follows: DAMVIQNPRYQVTQFGKPVTLSCSQTLNHNVMYWYQQKSSQAPKLLFHYYDKDFNNEADTPDNFQSRRPNTSFCFLDIRSPGLGDTAMYLCATSRDAGGGYEQYFGPGTRLTVT.

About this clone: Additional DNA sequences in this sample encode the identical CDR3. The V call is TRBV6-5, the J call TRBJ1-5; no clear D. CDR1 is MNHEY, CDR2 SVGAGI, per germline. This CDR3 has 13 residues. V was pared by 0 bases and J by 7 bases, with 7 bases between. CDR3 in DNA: TGTGCCAGCAGTTACTCCTCAGACCAGCCCCAGCATTTT. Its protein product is CASSYSSDQPQHF.

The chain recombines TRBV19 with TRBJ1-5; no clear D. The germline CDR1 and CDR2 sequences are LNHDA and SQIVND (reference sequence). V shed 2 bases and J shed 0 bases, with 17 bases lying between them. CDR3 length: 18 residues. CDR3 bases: TGTGCCAGTAGTATACCCCGGGCAGGTCTTAATAGCAATCAGCCCCAGCATTTT. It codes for CASSIPRAGLNSNQPQHF.

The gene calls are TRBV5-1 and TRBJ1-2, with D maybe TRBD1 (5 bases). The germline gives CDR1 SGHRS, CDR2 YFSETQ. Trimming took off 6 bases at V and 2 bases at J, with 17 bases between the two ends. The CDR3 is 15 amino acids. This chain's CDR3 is CASTDPTWTNYGYTF. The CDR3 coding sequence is TGCGCCAGCACCGACCCGACGTGGACAAACTATGGCTACACCTTC. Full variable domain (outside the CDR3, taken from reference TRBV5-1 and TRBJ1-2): KAGVTQTPRYLIKTRGQQVTLSCSPISGHRSVSWYQQTPGQGLQFLFEYFSETQRNKGNFPGRFSGRQFSNSRSEMNVSTLELGDSALYLCASTDPTWTNYGYTFGSGTRLTVV.

The CDR3 sequence is CASSLGPRGQGTGELFF. In nucleotides, the CDR3 is TGCGCCAGCAGCTTGGGACCCCGTGGACAGGGCACCGGGGAGCTGTTTTTT. The chain recombines TRBV5-1 with TRBJ2-2, with TRBD1 matching 8 bases. This CDR3 spans 17 amino acids. V lost 0 bases and J lost 4; bases outside the gene matches: 8. Germline assignment: CDR1 SGHRS and CDR2 YFSETQ.

CDR3 amino acids: CASSLRRTGIGDNEQFF. Here the CDR3 DNA reads TGTGCCAGCAGTTTAAGGCGAACGGGGATAGGCGACAATGAGCAGTTCTTC. V is TRBV27 and J is TRBJ2-1; the D gene is possibly TRBD2 (5 bases). The CDR3 totals 17 residues. Deletions cut 2 bases from V and 5 bases from J, with 19 bases between. The germline gives CDR1 MNHEY, CDR2 SMNVEV (reference sequence).

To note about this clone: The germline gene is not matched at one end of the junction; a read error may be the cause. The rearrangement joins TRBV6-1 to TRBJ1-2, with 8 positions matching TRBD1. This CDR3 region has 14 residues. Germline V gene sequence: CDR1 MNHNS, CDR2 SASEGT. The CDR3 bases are TGTGCAAGCAGTGATCTTAGACAGGGGAAAGGCTACACCTTC. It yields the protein CASSDLRQGKGYTF.

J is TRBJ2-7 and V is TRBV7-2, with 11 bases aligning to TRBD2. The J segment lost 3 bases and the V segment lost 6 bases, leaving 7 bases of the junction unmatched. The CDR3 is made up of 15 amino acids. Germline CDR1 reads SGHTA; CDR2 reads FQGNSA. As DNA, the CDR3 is TGTGCCAGCAGACAAACTAGCGGGAGAATCTACGAGCAGTACTTC. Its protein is CASRQTSGRIYEQYF.

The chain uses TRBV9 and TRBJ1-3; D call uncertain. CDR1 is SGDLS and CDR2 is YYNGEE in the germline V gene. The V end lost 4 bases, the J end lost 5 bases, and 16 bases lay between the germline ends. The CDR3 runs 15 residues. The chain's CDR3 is CASSTSDGPRNTIYF. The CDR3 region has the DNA TGTGCCAGCAGCACTTCCGACGGCCCGCGAAACACCATATATTTT.